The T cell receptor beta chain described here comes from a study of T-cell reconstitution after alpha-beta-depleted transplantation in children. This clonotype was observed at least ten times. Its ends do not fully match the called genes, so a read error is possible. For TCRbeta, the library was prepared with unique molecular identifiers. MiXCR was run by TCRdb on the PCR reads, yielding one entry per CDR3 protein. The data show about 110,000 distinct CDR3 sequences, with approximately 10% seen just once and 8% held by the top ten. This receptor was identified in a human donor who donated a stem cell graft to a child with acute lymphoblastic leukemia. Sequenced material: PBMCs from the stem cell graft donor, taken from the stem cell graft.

For the CDR3, the DNA is TGCAGCGTTGAAGAGTCCACGCGCAGCTTC. This encodes CSVEESTRSF. The chain uses TRBV29-1 and TRBJ1-2; D is undetermined. Germline CDR1 reads SQVTM; CDR2 reads ANQGSEA. The CDR3 contains 10 residues.